The 8 T cell receptor beta chains below all came from one sample that was sequenced in a study of cytomegalovirus exposure and HLA in healthy donors (dated by TCRdb to the late 2010s). Libraries were prepared through the immunoSEQ multiplex PCR assay. TCRdb's version of the immuneACCESS table is confined to in-frame rearrangements and falls short of the full clone set. An unresolved V gene accounts for under half of the shortfall where checked; the remainder is of unknown origin. The sample contains about 240,000 clones, around 87% of them found a single time. Roughly 1.2% of the sample lies in the top ten. The material sequenced was PBMCs. The receptor source for this set is a woman in her thirties in good health and CMV-seropositive.

The V and J genes are TRBV27 and TRBJ2-7, with 8 bases identical to TRBD2. Germline CDR1 MNHEY, CDR2 SMNVEV (reference sequence). The CDR3 is 17 residues long. V shed 5 bases, J shed 6 bases, and the junction held 18 bases outside the gene matches. The CDR3 region has the DNA TGTGCCAGCAGTATCGTCGTGGCGGGAGGTATTTCTGGCGAGCAGTACTTC. As protein: CASSIVVAGGISGEQYF.

The chain uses TRBV11-3 and TRBJ2-7; TRBD2 matches at 12 bases. V dropped 7 bases and J dropped 5; count of bases not matched to a gene: 12. The CDR3 is 16 residues long. Germline V gives CDR1 SGHNT, CDR2 YENEEA. CDR3: CASTPTSGSEMDEQYF. DNA of the CDR3: TGTGCCAGCACCCCGACTAGCGGGAGTGAAATGGACGAGCAGTACTTC.

The table lists this clone with a few counts. The V gene is TRBV18, the J gene TRBJ1-3; D is ambiguous. Germline V gives CDR1 KGHSH, CDR2 LQKENI. The CDR3 runs 15 residues. Trimming pared 6 bases from V and 3 bases from J, leaving 15 bases between. The CDR3 region has the DNA TGTGCCAGCTCCGCTAACGGAGCAGATGGAAACACCATATATTTT. This codes for CASSANGADGNTIYF.

The chain recombines TRBV6-1 with TRBJ1-1; D not certain. This CDR3 has 15 amino acids. V dropped 3 bases and J dropped 4 bases, with 15 bases sitting between them. CDR1 and CDR2 from the germline V gene are MNHNS and SASEGT. The CDR3 is CASSDIDGMGTEAFF. In DNA, the CDR3 is TGTGCCAGCAGTGATATAGACGGGATGGGCACTGAAGCTTTCTTT.

The chain links TRBV9 to TRBJ2-1; 10 bases map to TRBD2. Germline CDR1 SGDLS, CDR2 YYNGEE. V shed 0 bases, J shed 8 bases, and the junction held 2 bases outside the gene matches. This CDR3 has 14 amino acids. The CDR3 nucleotides read TGTGCCAGCAGCGTAGCGCTAGCGGGAGATGAGCAGTTCTTC. Its translation: CASSVALAGDEQFF.

This clone was recorded only once. The rearrangement links TRBV11-2 to TRBJ2-1, with TRBD2 matching over 7 bases. CDR3 size: 16 residues. Germline-derived CDR1 and CDR2 are SGHAT and FQNNGV. V trimming: 3 bases; J trimming: 2 bases; junction bases outside the gene matches: 7. The CDR3 DNA is TGTGCCAGCAGCTTCCTAGCGGAGCCTCCCTACAATGAGCAGTTCTTC. It specifies CASSFLAEPPYNEQFF.

This clone appeared a single time. The chain recombines TRBV5-1 with TRBJ2-3; possible D gene TRBD2, 6 bases. The CDR3 contains 14 residues. The V gene's germline CDR1 is SGHRS and CDR2 YFSETQ. V shed 6 bases and J shed 2 bases, with 13 bases lying between them. CDR3 nucleotides: TGCGCCAGCAAAACCGGGACTCTCACAGATACGCAGTATTTT. It specifies CASKTGTLTDTQYF. The whole variable domain, filled in from reference TRBV5-1 and TRBJ2-3, reads KAGVTQTPRYLIKTRGQQVTLSCSPISGHRSVSWYQQTPGQGLQFLFEYFSETQRNKGNFPGRFSGRQFSNSRSEMNVSTLELGDSALYLCASKTGTLTDTQYFGPGTRLTVL.

V gene TRBV5-1 combines with J gene TRBJ2-5; the D gene is possibly TRBD1 (8 bases). From germline, CDR1 is SGHRS and CDR2 YFSETQ. The V end lost 4 bases, the J end lost 5 bases, and 18 bases lay between the germline ends. The CDR3 spans 15 residues. The CDR3 DNA is TGCGCCAGCAGCGCCCGGACAGGGAGGGAGGAGACCCAGTACTTC. This sequence encodes CASSARTGREETQYF.